The rows below give T cell receptor beta chains drawn from one sample of a study of brain T cells in children with intractable seizures. Clones were sequenced by immunoSEQ multiplex PCR, and TCRdb holds only the in-frame ones, with some missing. Among around 340,000 clones listed, about 93% were seen once. The sequences come from peripheral blood, collected roughly 5 months after surgery. The receptor source for this set is a boy under two years old with tuberous sclerosis and intractable seizures. Each CDR3 is given with its conserved first and last residue. The D gene is left open where the match is weak.

>TRBD2|TRBJ2-5|TRBV19
CASSSTSGGQETQYF
>TRBD2|TRBJ2-7|TRBV27
CASSLSGSGSLYEQYF
>-|TRBJ2-2|TRBV24-1
CATSDPNVAGELFF
>-|TRBJ1-5|TRBV19
CASSIVWGNPQPQHF
>TRBD1|TRBJ2-5|TRBV3-1/TRBV3-2
CASSQEFRQGARWGEKTQYF
>-|TRBJ2-2|TRBV30
CAWSEGQGELFF
>-|TRBJ1-6|TRBV5-6
CASSFTGFSPLHF
>-|TRBJ1-2|TRBV12-2
CARPRLGGGYGYTF
>-|TRBJ2-1|TRBV7-9
CASSSRSSFPYNEQFF
>-|TRBJ1-5|TRBV6-2/TRBV6-3
CASSYSVGQGIQPQHF
>TRBD2|TRBJ2-5|TRBV10-3
CAISEFGLAGVQETQYF
>TRBD1|TRBJ1-2|TRBV24-1
CATSDSEDRGHGYTF
>TRBD2|TRBJ2-1|TRBV10-2
CASSESSGSVYNEQFF
>TRBD1|TRBJ1-4|TRBV4-1
CASSQLGQGKKLFF
>-|TRBJ1-1|TRBV7-9
CASSLGLVMNTEAFF
>-|TRBJ2-1|TRBV10-3
CAIRAATINEQFF
>-|TRBJ2-2|TRBV27
CASSLEDTGELFF
>-|TRBJ2-7|TRBV9
CASSVAPDRRYEQYF
>TRBD1|TRBJ2-7|TRBV6-5
CASGTGEYYEQYF
>-|TRBJ1-5|TRBV4-1
CASSQDLLTGVNQPQHF
>-|TRBJ1-1|TRBV30
CAWAPVPGPEGTEAFF
>TRBD1|TRBJ2-5|TRBV5-4
CASSLGGTGRAGETQYF
>-|TRBJ1-6|TRBV2
CASSEALPTPLHF
>-|TRBJ2-6|TRBV4-2
CASSQGTVSSGANVLTF
>-|TRBJ1-1|TRBV5-4
CASSFGVIGNTEAFF
>-|TRBJ2-7|TRBV28
CASSLGLEQYF
>TRBD2|TRBJ2-3|TRBV6-5
CASSLAGGTDTQYF
>-|TRBJ2-5|TRBV18
CASSPARSGVLETQYF
>-|TRBJ1-1|TRBV5-1
CASSWAADTEAFF
>-|TRBJ2-3|TRBV9
CASSVGPGAHPAQYF
>TRBD1|TRBJ1-1|TRBV5-5
CASSFLDRGEGTEAFF
>TRBD1|TRBJ2-2|TRBV11-1
CASRPDGQGDTGELFF
>TRBD2|TRBJ2-7|TRBV14
CASSPGLADEQYF
>-|TRBJ1-4|TRBV24-1
CATSDGTEKLFF
>TRBD2|TRBJ2-7|TRBV27
CASSVTSVAYEQYF
>TRBD2|TRBJ2-7|TRBV5-1
CASSLLAGGGYEQYF
>TRBD2|TRBJ2-1|TRBV4-1
CASRFTSGSYNEQFF
>TRBD2|TRBJ2-3|TRBV24-1
CATSDRLAADTQYF
>-|TRBJ1-1|TRBV27
CASSDLSGTEAFF
>-|TRBJ2-7|TRBV5-1
CASSPLRDSSTYEQYF
>-|TRBJ2-3|TRBV9
CASSVVAVNTDTQYF
>TRBD2|TRBJ2-1|TRBV10-1
CASSEGGSLYNEQFF
>TRBD1|TRBJ1-3|TRBV12-3/TRBV12-4
CASRWTGEDTIYF
>-|TRBJ1-6|TRBV3-1/TRBV3-2
CASSQGYAGVSPLHF
>-|TRBJ2-3|TRBV19
CASSTLGVGTDTQYF
>-|TRBJ2-7|TRBV10-3
CAISSPGSHYEQYF
>-|TRBJ1-1|TRBV7-9
CASSQSRLEAFF
>TRBD2|TRBJ2-7|TRBV7-2
CASSFLQYSGSAYEQYF
>-|TRBJ2-7|TRBV7-6
CASSLLAPNEQYF
>-|TRBJ1-2|TRBV30
CAWSRRQDNGYTF
>-|TRBJ2-3|TRBV7-8
CASSPNRGLPTDTQYF
>-|TRBJ2-1|TRBV6-1
CASSEYGAPYNEQFF
>TRBD1|TRBJ1-2|TRBV13
CASSLRTGVDGYTF
>TRBD2|TRBJ2-1|TRBV14
CASSGGAYEQFF